There are many counts of the clone carrying this T cell receptor (beta chain). The target antigen is unknown. The germline gives CDR1 DFQATT, CDR2 SNEGSKA (reference sequence). This CDR3 spans 12 amino acids. The data are from a study of T cells after yellow fever vaccination. Study summary: Where fractions had low cell numbers, libraries were prepared from them with the SMART-Seq v4 Ultra Low Input RNA kit. General study results and limits: Compared with primary, the secondary response was weaker and peaked at day 5, not 15. Any FACS-sorted repertoire could hold abundant clonotypes that contaminate it from the bulk population.

5'RACE template switching generated TCR cDNA, adding a universal primer site and UMIs. Using its own MiXCR run on the 5' RACE reads, TCRdb lists one record per CDR3 protein. In the table there are a few hundred thousand distinct CDR3 sequences, around 8.1% of which are singletons. This chain links TRBV20-1 with TRBJ1-5; D perhaps matches TRBD1 (6 bases). The receptor was isolated from a man aged 18 to 30 who received the YFV17D yellow fever vaccine. The sample was PBMCs, taken approximately 47 days after the first yellow fever vaccination. The chain's CDR3 is CRAGGGNQPQHF. In nucleotides, the CDR3 is TGCAGGGCGGGAGGGGGGAATCAGCCCCAGCATTTT.